This TCR beta chain was sequenced in a study of blood T cell repertoires in COVID-19. Profiled with immunoSEQ multiplex PCR; TCRdb holds only in-frame clones, not every one. This table has some 290,000 clones, about nine tenths appearing once. The germline V and J ends were trimmed by 1 base and 7 bases, with 11 bases remaining between them. This CDR3 spans 15 amino acids. From germline, CDR1 is LGHDT and CDR2 YNNKEL (reference sequence). Specimen: peripheral blood. J is TRBJ1-6 and V is TRBV3-1 (or the pseudogene TRBV3-2), with D possibly TRBD1 on 6 matching bases. This TCR was recovered from a woman younger than 45 with COVID-19, enrolled during active disease. CDR3 protein: CASSQGTEGNSPLHF. The CDR3 DNA is TGTGCCAGCAGCCAAGGGACAGAAGGGAATTCACCCCTCCACTTT.